The 8 T cell receptor beta chains given below trace back to one sample, sequenced in a study of tumor-infiltrating lymphocytes in primary liver carcinoma. Production of TCR beta cDNA used roughly 0.55 ug total RNA together with a constant-region primer. Libraries of TCR beta came from three nested multiplex PCR rounds with slightly modified ARM-PCR. Running around 9 cycles apiece, the first two PCR rounds relied on TRBV1-TRBV30 forward primers together with a C-beta reverse primer. One entry per CDR3 protein results from TCRdb running MiXCR on the multiplex PCR reads. Found here are about 59,000 distinct CDR3 sequences, less than 85% of them singletons; the top ten hold approximately 52%. Starting material for RNA and DNA co-extraction consisted of about 20-30 mg of unsorted bulk tissue. Specimen: liver tumor tissue from sampling region 2. Subset given: tumor region T2, inferior pole. Receptors originate from a man aged 35 to 55 with primary liver carcinoma and hepatitis B virus infection.

Notes on this clonotype: The CDR3 does not end in the conserved phenylalanine or tryptophan, so this is likely a read error. The chain combines TRBV11-1 with TRBJ2-7; possibly TRBD2 for D (5 bases). The V gene's germline CDR1 is SGHAT and CDR2 FQDESV (reference sequence). CDR3 length: 16 amino acids. This CDR3 is CASRLVPSGSSYEQYY. CDR3 nucleotides: TGTGCCAGCAGATTAGTTCCTAGTGGGAGCTCCTACGAGCAGTACTAC.

Concerning this clonotype itself: This is likely a read error, given that the CDR3 carries no conserved phenylalanine or tryptophan at its end. The J gene is TRBJ1-1, the V gene TRBV12-3 or TRBV12-4; no clear D. The CDR3 runs 17 residues. V was cut by 5 bases and J by 0 bases, with 19 bases left in between. This chain's CDR3 is CASSVRERSDMNTEAFL. The CDR3, as DNA: TGTGCCAGCAGTGTCCGGGAGAGGAGCGACATGAACACTGAAGCTTTCCTT.

This clonotype is deemed medium-sized. An end of the junction differs from the germline gene, which may be a read error. In nucleotides, the CDR3 is TGTGCCAGCAGCCAAACTCCTGGCGGGGGGAAAGAGACCCAGTTC. Residues: CASSQTPGGGKETQF. The rearrangement links TRBV11-2 to TRBJ2-5; 8 bases map to TRBD2. Germline V gives CDR1 SGHAT, CDR2 FQNNGV. The CDR3 contains 15 residues.

Details on this clonotype: Possible read error: a much larger clone is one base away. The gene calls are TRBV28 and TRBJ2-6; no clear D gene. Germline V gene sequence: CDR1 MDHEN, CDR2 SYDVKM. This CDR3 has 15 residues. The CDR3 loop reads CAGRRGDSGANVLTF. CDR3 bases: TGTGCCGGCAGACGAGGAGACTCTGGGGCCAACGTCCTGACTTTC.

This clonotype was counted at least ten times. The rearrangement links TRBV28 to TRBJ1-5; D possibly corresponds to TRBD1 (6 bases). Trimming left V 2 bases short and J 2 bases short, with 13 bases between. Germline values: CDR1 MDHEN, CDR2 SYDVKM. The CDR3 runs 16 residues. CDR3 bases: TGTGCCAGCAGTTTACTTAAACAGGGTCGCAATCAGCCCCAGCATTTT. It yields the protein CASSLLKQGRNQPQHF.

V is TRBV4-3 and J is TRBJ2-3; perhaps TRBD2 as D (5 bases). The length of the CDR3 is 15 residues. Trimming pared 3 bases from V and 5 bases from J, leaving 15 bases between. Germline loops: CDR1 LGHNA, CDR2 YSLEER. DNA for the CDR3: TGCGCCAGCAGCCAGGGAGTCATCTTAGTAGATACGCAGTATTTT. This codes for CASSQGVILVDTQYF.

The chain links TRBV11-2 to TRBJ2-1, with D uncertain. CDR3 length equals 11 residues. Trimming left V 6 bases short and J 5 bases short, with 5 bases between. Germline loops: CDR1 SGHAT, CDR2 FQNNGV. The CDR3 DNA reads as TGTGCCAGCAGGGCCCACAATGAGCAGTTCTTC. Protein sequence: CASRAHNEQFF.

A single count supports this clonotype. The chain joins TRBV11-2 to TRBJ2-2; maybe TRBD2 (5 bases). This CDR3 comprises 18 residues. Germline V gene data show CDR1 as SGHAT and CDR2 as FQNNGV. Deletions cut 6 bases from V and 10 bases from J, with 30 bases between. The DNA of the CDR3 is TGTGCCAGCAGGCTTTATACTCTGATTAGCGCTAACATCGAGGAGCTGTTTTTT. Translating it yields CASRLYTLISANIEELFF.